These 11 T cell receptor beta chains share one sample of origin, sequenced in a study of PD-1 blockade in classical Hodgkin lymphoma. Generated by immunoSEQ multiplex PCR, the TCRdb table keeps only in-frame clones and is missing some. The sample yields 50,000 to 65,000 clones, 70% to 90% seen once. Time point of the sample: cycle 4 day 1 (C4D1), after less than 7 weeks of nivolumab. Each and every patient relapsed after autologous stem cell transplantation, and patients got differing brentuximab vedotin exposure. Sample: peripheral blood mononuclear cells (PBMCs), taken before the fourth cycle of nivolumab. The receptor set was obtained from a human donor with classical Hodgkin lymphoma.

The rearrangement joins TRBV27 to TRBJ2-4; D is possibly TRBD1 (6 bases). CDR1 is MNHEY, CDR2 SMNVEV, per germline (reference sequence). The CDR3 totals 16 residues. V shed 5 bases and J shed 4 bases, with 18 bases lying between them. The CDR3 nucleotides read TGTGCCAGCAGTCCACACCTACGACAGGCAAAAAACATTCAGTACTTC. Its protein product is CASSPHLRQAKNIQYF.

The V gene is TRBV5-1, the J gene TRBJ2-2; 10 positions agree with TRBD1. This CDR3 has 16 residues. J gave up 5 bases and V 5 bases, and 9 bases lay outside the gene matches. Germline V gene lookup returns CDR1 SGHRS and CDR2 YFSETQ. CDR3 loop: CASSSKTGGFTGELFF. In DNA form, the CDR3 reads TGCGCCAGCAGTTCTAAGACAGGGGGCTTTACCGGGGAGCTGTTTTTT. Looking up the rest from reference TRBV5-1 and TRBJ2-2 gives the full variable domain: KAGVTQTPRYLIKTRGQQVTLSCSPISGHRSVSWYQQTPGQGLQFLFEYFSETQRNKGNFPGRFSGRQFSNSRSEMNVSTLELGDSALYLCASSSKTGGFTGELFFGEGSRLTVL.

This clone came up a few times. J is TRBJ2-2 and V is TRBV30; possibly TRBD2 for D (5 bases). V was pared by 4 bases and J by 6 bases, with 12 bases between. CDR3 length: 13 amino acids. Germline V gives CDR1 GTSNPN, CDR2 SVGIG (reference sequence). The CDR3 region has the DNA TGTGCCTGGACTAGCAGTGGATCCGGGGAGCTGTTTTTT. Translated: CAWTSSGSGELFF.

The chain recombines TRBV7-9 with TRBJ2-1; D ambiguous. The length of the CDR3 is 15 residues. The V end lost 0 bases, the J end lost 5 bases, and 11 bases lay between the germline ends. CDR1 is SEHNR and CDR2 is FQNEAQ in the germline V gene (reference sequence). Here the CDR3 DNA reads TGTGCCAGCAGCTTAGCAGAGGCAGGTAACAATGAGCAGTTCTTC. The encoded protein is CASSLAEAGNNEQFF.

This chain uses TRBV2 with TRBJ1-1, with D possibly being TRBD1 (5 bases). Germline values: CDR1 SNHLY, CDR2 FYNNEI. The V and J ends lost 3 bases and 1 base respectively, with 6 bases between them. CDR3 length: 13 residues. CDR3 nucleotides: TGTGCCAGCAGTGACCAGGGGAACACTGAAGCTTTCTTT. This encodes CASSDQGNTEAFF.

CDR3 DNA sequence: TGTGCCAGTAGCGACAGGGGGCTTTCACCCCTCCACTTT. Translating gives CASSDRGLSPLHF. The V and J genes are TRBV19 and TRBJ1-6; 10 bases are shared with TRBD1. Germline V gives CDR1 LNHDA, CDR2 SQIVND (reference sequence). Trimming at V came to 6 bases and at J to 9 bases, leaving 2 bases not matched to a gene. CDR3 size: 13 residues. Full variable domain (rest looked up from reference TRBV19 and TRBJ1-6): DGGITQSPKYLFRKEGQNVTLSCEQNLNHDAMYWYRQDPGQGLRLIYYSQIVNDFQKGDIAEGYSVSREKKESFPLTVTSAQKNPTAFYLCASSDRGLSPLHFGNGTRLTVT.

The CDR3 protein is CASSRRDRTNTGELFF. The CDR3 coding sequence is TGTGCCAGCAGCAGGCGGGACAGGACGAACACCGGGGAGCTGTTTTTT. The V call is TRBV21-1, the J call TRBJ2-2; TRBD1, the table's D call, lacks a check against the DNA. TRBV21-1 is an annotated pseudogene. The CDR3 length is 16 residues.

The genes are TRBV19 and TRBJ1-2, with D maybe TRBD1 (6 bases). Trimming removed 7 bases from V and 0 bases from J, with 15 bases in between. The CDR3 has 15 residues. Germline V gives CDR1 LNHDA, CDR2 SQIVND (reference sequence). This CDR3 is CASTEGGGTNYGYTF. CDR3 DNA sequence: TGTGCCAGTACCGAAGGGGGAGGCACTAACTATGGCTACACCTTC. The full variable domain, rest sourced from reference TRBV19 and TRBJ1-2, is DGGITQSPKYLFRKEGQNVTLSCEQNLNHDAMYWYRQDPGQGLRLIYYSQIVNDFQKGDIAEGYSVSREKKESFPLTVTSAQKNPTAFYLCASTEGGGTNYGYTFGSGTRLTVV.

The chain couples TRBV28 to TRBJ1-2, with D unclear. Germline CDR1 and CDR2: MDHEN and SYDVKM. CDR3 size: 14 residues. The V gene lost 0 bases and the J gene lost 8 bases, with 13 bases spanning the gap. The CDR3 loop reads CASSLWGGPEGYTF. The CDR3, as DNA: TGTGCCAGCAGTTTATGGGGAGGGCCTGAGGGCTACACCTTC.

This clone appeared a single time. The chain employs TRBV7-9 and TRBJ1-2, with 8 nucleotides matching TRBD1. Germline CDR1 and CDR2: SEHNR and FQNEAQ (reference sequence). V was clipped by 3 bases and J by 3 bases; unmatched bases: 3. There are 14 residues in the CDR3. This CDR3 is CASSLGQAHYGYTF. In DNA form, the CDR3 reads TGTGCCAGCAGCTTGGGACAGGCCCACTATGGCTACACCTTC.

The gene calls are TRBV28 and TRBJ2-1; 8 bases are a match to TRBD2. Germline trimming cut 3 bases from V and 2 bases from J; bases unmatched to any gene: 6. Germline V CDR1 and CDR2: MDHEN, SYDVKM. The CDR3 spans 16 residues. The CDR3 DNA sequence: TGTGCCAGCAGTTTGCCGGGGGGGACCACCTACAATGAGCAGTTCTTC. Translating gives CASSLPGGTTYNEQFF.